This TCR beta chain was obtained from a study of lymphopenia after photon versus proton radiotherapy. The V end was cut by 4 bases, the J end by 4 bases, with 16 bases between. This CDR3 is built from 14 residues. Germline V CDR1 and CDR2: SQVTM, ANQGSEA. Produced via immunoSEQ multiplex PCR; TCRdb's table is partial and in-frame only. Of roughly 76,000 clones in the sample, around 92% were seen once. The genes are TRBV29-1 and TRBJ1-2, with D possibly TRBD1 on 5 matching bases. Specimen: peripheral blood, collected from a patient treated with photon-based radiotherapy. The TCR originated in a woman in her forties with cholangiocarcinoma. The CDR3 spells CSVAVPGTSYGYTF. As DNA, the CDR3 is TGCAGCGTTGCAGTCCCGGGGACGTCCTATGGCTACACCTTC.